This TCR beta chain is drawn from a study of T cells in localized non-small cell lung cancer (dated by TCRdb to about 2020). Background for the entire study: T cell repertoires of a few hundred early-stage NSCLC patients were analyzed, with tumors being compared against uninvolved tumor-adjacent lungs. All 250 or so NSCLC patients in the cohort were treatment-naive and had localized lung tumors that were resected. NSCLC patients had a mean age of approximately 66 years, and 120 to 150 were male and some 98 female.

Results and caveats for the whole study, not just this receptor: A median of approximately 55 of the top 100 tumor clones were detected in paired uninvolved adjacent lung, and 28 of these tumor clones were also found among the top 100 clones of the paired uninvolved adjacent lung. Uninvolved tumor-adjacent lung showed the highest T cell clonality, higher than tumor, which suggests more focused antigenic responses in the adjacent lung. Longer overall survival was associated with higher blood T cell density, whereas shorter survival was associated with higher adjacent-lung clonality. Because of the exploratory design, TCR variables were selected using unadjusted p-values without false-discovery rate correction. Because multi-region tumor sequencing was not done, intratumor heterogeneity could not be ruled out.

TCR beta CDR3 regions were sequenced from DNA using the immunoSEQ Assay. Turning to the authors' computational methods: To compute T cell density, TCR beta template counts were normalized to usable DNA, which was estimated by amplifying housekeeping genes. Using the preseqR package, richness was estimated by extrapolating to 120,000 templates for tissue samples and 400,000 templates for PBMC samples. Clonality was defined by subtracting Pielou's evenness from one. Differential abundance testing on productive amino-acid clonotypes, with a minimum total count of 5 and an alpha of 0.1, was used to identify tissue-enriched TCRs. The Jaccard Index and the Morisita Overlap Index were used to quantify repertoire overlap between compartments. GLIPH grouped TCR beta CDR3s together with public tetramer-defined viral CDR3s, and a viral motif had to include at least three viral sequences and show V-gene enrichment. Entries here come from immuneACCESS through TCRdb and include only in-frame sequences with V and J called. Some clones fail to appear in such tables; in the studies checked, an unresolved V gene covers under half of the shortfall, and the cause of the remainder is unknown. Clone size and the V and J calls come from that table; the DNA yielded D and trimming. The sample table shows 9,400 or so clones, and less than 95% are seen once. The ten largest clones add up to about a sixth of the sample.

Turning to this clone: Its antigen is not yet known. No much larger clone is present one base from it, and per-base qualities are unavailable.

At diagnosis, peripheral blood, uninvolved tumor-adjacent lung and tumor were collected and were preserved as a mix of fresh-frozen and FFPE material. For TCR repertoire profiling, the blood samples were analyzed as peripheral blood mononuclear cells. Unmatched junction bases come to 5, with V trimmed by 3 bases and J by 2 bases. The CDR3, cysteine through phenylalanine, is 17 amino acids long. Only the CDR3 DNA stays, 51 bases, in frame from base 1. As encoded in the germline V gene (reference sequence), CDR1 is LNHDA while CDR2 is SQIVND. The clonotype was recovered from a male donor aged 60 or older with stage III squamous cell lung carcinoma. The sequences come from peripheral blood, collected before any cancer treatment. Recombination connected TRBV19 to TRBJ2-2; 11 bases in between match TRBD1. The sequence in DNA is TGTGCCAGTAGTATCGGGACAGGGGGAGCCAACACCGGGGAGCTGTTTTTT. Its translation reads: CASSIGTGGANTGELFF. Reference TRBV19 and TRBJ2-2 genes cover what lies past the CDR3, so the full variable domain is DGGITQSPKYLFRKEGQNVTLSCEQNLNHDAMYWYRQDPGQGLRLIYYSQIVNDFQKGDIAEGYSVSREKKESFPLTVTSAQKNPTAFYLCASSIGTGGANTGELFFGEGSRLTVL.